One and the same sample provided the 3 T cell receptor beta chains below, sequenced in a study of OX40 agonist ivuxolimab in advanced cancers. Method: immunoSEQ multiplex PCR; TCRdb's copy keeps in-frame clones and lacks some. The sample includes roughly 69,000 clones, 75% to 90% of them seen just once. The sequenced sample was CD4+ or CD8+ T cells sorted from blood, obtained in a trial of the OX40 agonist ivuxolimab. These receptors were taken from an adult with an advanced solid tumor such as melanoma, head and neck, liver or kidney cancer.

The rearrangement links TRBV29-1 to TRBJ2-5; 7 bases match TRBD1. Trimming at V came to 7 bases and at J to 11 bases, leaving 13 bases not matched to a gene. CDR3 length: 12 amino acids. Germline V gene data show CDR1 as SQVTM and CDR2 as ANQGSEA. The CDR3 sequence: CSALEGGDGQYF. In DNA, the CDR3 is TGCAGCGCCCTTGAAGGGGGCGATGGGCAGTACTTC.

The V gene is TRBV19, the J gene TRBJ1-4, with 7 positions matching TRBD1. The CDR3 is made up of 15 amino acids. From germline, CDR1 is LNHDA and CDR2 SQIVND (reference sequence). The trim removed 5 bases at V and 4 bases at J, leaving 7 bases unmatched. The CDR3 bases are TGTGCCAGTAGTTCCCCAGGGGGGATTAATGAAAAACTGTTTTTT. It specifies CASSSPGGINEKLFF.

The J gene is TRBJ2-1, the V gene TRBV18; 9 bases line up with TRBD2. Germline CDR1 is KGHSH and CDR2 is LQKENI. V trimming: 0 bases; J trimming: 7 bases; junction bases outside the gene matches: 4. There are 15 residues in the CDR3. The CDR3 nucleotides are TGTGCCAGCTCACCACCCGCGGGAGGGTCAAATGAGCAGTTCTTC. Translated: CASSPPAGGSNEQFF. Supplemented by reference TRBV18 and TRBJ2-1, the full variable domain reads NAGVMQNPRHLVRRRGQEARLRCSPMKGHSHVYWYRQLPEEGLKFMVYLQKENIIDESGMPKERFSAEFPKEGPSILRIQQVVRGDSAAYFCASSPPAGGSNEQFFGPGTRLTVL.